This TCR beta chain was identified during a study of shared clonotypes between healthy human individuals. Measured with immunoSEQ multiplex PCR; TCRdb has only the in-frame clones, and not every one. The sample has millions of clones, about 95% seen once. This clone was picked up one time. Trimming at V came to 4 bases and at J to 5 bases, leaving 9 bases not matched to a gene. The CDR3 is 14 residues long. The germline V gene encodes CDR1 SGHNT and CDR2 YYREEE (reference sequence). Source material: naive CD4+ T cells sorted from blood. As for subset: CD45RA+ positively selected. The chain combines TRBV5-4 with TRBJ2-7; 7 bases line up with TRBD1. The receptor comes from a man in his late teens or twenties in good health. CDR3 amino acids: CASSTSLDRDEQYF. Written as DNA, the CDR3 is TGTGCCAGCAGCACTTCCCTCGACAGGGACGAGCAGTACTTC.